Below, 6 T cell receptor beta chains from the same sample are listed, as sequenced in a study of CD8+CD57+ T cells in acquired aplastic anemia. Profiling of TCR beta VDJ combinations and CDR3 sequences used genomic DNA as template. From the reads, TCRdb called clonotypes with MiXCR, one entry per CDR3 protein. The table shows about 200,000 distinct CDR3 sequences, with 30% to 40% occurring only once. Sequenced input: sorted CD4+, CD8+, or CD8+CD57+ T cells (not recorded which) from PBMCs. Every receptor here comes from a human donor in good health, serving as a control.

This clonotype was seen more than once but under ten times. This chain uses TRBV12-3 or TRBV12-4 with TRBJ2-1; 12 bases fit TRBD2. The junction had 7 bases not matched to a gene; V was cut back by 6 bases and J by 10 bases. The length of the CDR3 is 14 residues. CDR3 in amino acids: CASRKTSGSREQFF. CDR3 bases: TGTGCCAGCAGAAAGACTAGCGGGAGTCGGGAGCAGTTCTTC.

The rearrangement links TRBV7-9 to TRBJ2-2; D unresolved. The V gene's germline CDR1 is SEHNR and CDR2 FQNEAQ (reference sequence). With 6 bases removed from V and 2 bases from J, the gap between germline ends came to 22 bases. CDR3 length: 18 residues. This chain's CDR3 is CASRKKPMYVSNTGELFF. CDR3 in DNA: TGTGCCAGCAGGAAGAAACCGATGTATGTCAGCAACACCGGGGAGCTGTTTTTT. Looking up the rest from reference TRBV7-9 and TRBJ2-2 gives the full variable domain: DTGVSQNPRHKITKRGQNVTFRCDPISEHNRLYWYRQTLGQGPEFLTYFQNEAQLEKSRLLSDRFSAERPKGSFSTLEIQRTEQGDSAMYLCASRKKPMYVSNTGELFFGEGSRLTVL.

This clonotype was picked up many times. The genes are TRBV2 and TRBJ2-5; 8 bases are a match to TRBD1. Germline V gene data show CDR1 as SNHLY and CDR2 as FYNNEI. V shed 10 bases, J shed 5 bases, and the junction held 6 bases outside the gene matches. The CDR3 consists of 12 residues. The CDR3 spells CATNRGRETQYF. The DNA of the CDR3 is TGTGCCACAAACAGGGGGAGGGAGACCCAGTACTTC. Supplemented by reference TRBV2 and TRBJ2-5, the full variable domain reads EPEVTQTPSHQVTQMGQEVILRCVPISNHLYFYWYRQILGQKVEFLVSFYNNEISEKSEIFDDQFSVERPDGSNFTLKIRSTKLEDSAMYFCATNRGRETQYFGPGTRLLVL.

The V call is TRBV6-1, the J call TRBJ1-5; D unresolved. This CDR3 has 13 amino acids. Germline CDR1 and CDR2: MNHNS and SASEGT. Trimming cost V 8 bases and J 11 bases, with 19 bases left between them. This CDR3 reads CASSDRPTETQHF. The CDR3 DNA is TGTGCCAGCTCGGACCGACCCACGGAGACCCAGCATTTT.

The chain links TRBV20-1 to TRBJ1-5; D is ambiguous. CDR1 is DFQATT, CDR2 SNEGSKA, per germline (reference sequence). With 0 bases removed from V and 3 bases from J, the gap between germline ends came to 12 bases. The CDR3 totals 15 residues. CDR3 protein: CSARDIGPDNQPQHF. CDR3 DNA sequence: TGCAGTGCTAGAGATATAGGGCCAGACAATCAGCCCCAGCATTTT.

This clonotype was observed at least ten times. This chain connects TRBV20-1 to TRBJ2-1; possibly TRBD2 for D (5 bases). The CDR3 extends over 11 amino acids. V lost 5 bases, J lost 6 bases, and 8 bases lay in between. The germline V gene encodes CDR1 DFQATT and CDR2 SNEGSKA (reference sequence). The CDR3 loop is CSADRGNEQFF. CDR3 DNA: TGCAGTGCTGATCGGGGCAATGAGCAGTTCTTC.